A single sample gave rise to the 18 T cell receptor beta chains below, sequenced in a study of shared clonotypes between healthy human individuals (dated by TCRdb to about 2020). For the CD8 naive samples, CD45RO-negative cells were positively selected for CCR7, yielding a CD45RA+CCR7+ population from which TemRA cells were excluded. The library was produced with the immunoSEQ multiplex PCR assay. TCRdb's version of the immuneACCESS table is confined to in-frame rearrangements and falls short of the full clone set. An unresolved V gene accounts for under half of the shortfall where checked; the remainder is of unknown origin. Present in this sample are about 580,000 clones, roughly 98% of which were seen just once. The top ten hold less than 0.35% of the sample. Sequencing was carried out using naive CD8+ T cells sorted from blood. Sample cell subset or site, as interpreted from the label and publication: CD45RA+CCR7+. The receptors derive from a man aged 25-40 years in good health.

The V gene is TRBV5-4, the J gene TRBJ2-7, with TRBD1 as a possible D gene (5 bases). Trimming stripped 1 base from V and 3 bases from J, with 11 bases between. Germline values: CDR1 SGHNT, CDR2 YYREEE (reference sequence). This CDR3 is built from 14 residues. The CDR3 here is CASSLNGQDYEQYF. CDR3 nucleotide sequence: TGTGCCAGCAGCTTGAATGGACAAGACTACGAGCAGTACTTC.

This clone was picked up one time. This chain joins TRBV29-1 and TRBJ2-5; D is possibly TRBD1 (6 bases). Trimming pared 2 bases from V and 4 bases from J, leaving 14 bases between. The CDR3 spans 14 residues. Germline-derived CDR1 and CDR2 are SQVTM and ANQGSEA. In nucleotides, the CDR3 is TGCAGCGTTGAACTCAGGGGAAAGGGAGAGACCCAGTACTTC. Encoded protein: CSVELRGKGETQYF.

The CDR3 DNA reads as TGTGCCAGCAGCGGTTTCAGGGGGCCCGAGACCCAGTACTTC. It is translated as CASSGFRGPETQYF. J is TRBJ2-5 and V is TRBV5-8; the match to TRBD1 covers 8 bases. Unmatched junction bases numbered 7, after V lost 4 bases and J lost 5 bases. Germline-derived CDR1 and CDR2 are SGHTS and YDEGEE. The CDR3 covers 14 residues.

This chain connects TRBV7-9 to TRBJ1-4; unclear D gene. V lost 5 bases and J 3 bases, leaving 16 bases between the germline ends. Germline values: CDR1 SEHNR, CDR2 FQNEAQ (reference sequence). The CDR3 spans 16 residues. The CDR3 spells CASSKVSDGANEKLFF. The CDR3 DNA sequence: TGTGCCAGCAGCAAGGTATCCGACGGGGCTAATGAAAAACTGTTTTTT.

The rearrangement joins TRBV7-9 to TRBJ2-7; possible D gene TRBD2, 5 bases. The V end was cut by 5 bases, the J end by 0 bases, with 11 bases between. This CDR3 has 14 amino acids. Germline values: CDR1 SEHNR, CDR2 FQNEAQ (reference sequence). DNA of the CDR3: TGTGCCAGCAGCCCTGGTGGGAGCTCCTACGAGCAGTACTTC. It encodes CASSPGGSSYEQYF.

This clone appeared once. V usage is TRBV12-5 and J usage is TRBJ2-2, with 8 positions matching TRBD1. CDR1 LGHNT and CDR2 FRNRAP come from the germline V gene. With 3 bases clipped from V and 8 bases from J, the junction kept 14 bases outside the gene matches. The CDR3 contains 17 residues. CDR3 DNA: TGTGCTAGTGGTTTTTCGACCGGACAGGGCACCCTGGGGGAGCTGTTTTTT. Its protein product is CASGFSTGQGTLGELFF. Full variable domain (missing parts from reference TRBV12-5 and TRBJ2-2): DARVTQTPRHKVTEMGQEVTMRCQPILGHNTVFWYRQTMMQGLELLAYFRNRAPLDDSGMPKDRFSAEMPDATLATLKIQPSEPRDSAVYFCASGFSTGQGTLGELFFGEGSRLTVL.

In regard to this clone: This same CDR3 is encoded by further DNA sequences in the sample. The CDR3 region is CASSEGTSGFYEQYF. The DNA of the CDR3 is TGTGCCAGCAGCGAGGGGACTAGCGGCTTCTACGAGCAGTACTTC. V usage is TRBV9 and J usage is TRBJ2-7; 11 nucleotides agree with TRBD2. The ends lost 3 bases at V and 3 bases at J; junction bases unmatched: 5. The CDR3 loop spans 15 amino acids. Germline CDR1 reads SGDLS; CDR2 reads YYNGEE.

The CDR3 DNA sequence: TGTGCCAGCAGCTCGGGGACAGGGGGCGCGGGAGCTTTCTTT. Translation gives CASSSGTGGAGAFF. The chain carries TRBV5-5 and TRBJ1-1; TRBD1 matches 12 bases. CDR3 size: 14 residues. V was clipped by 3 bases and J by 10 bases; unmatched bases: 7. Germline values: CDR1 SGHKS, CDR2 YYEKEE (reference sequence).

The CDR3 sequence: CASSLAFGGRELFF. The CDR3 DNA reads as TGTGCCAGCAGCTTAGCGTTCGGGGGGCGCGAACTGTTTTTT. This chain uses TRBV7-9 with TRBJ1-4, with D possibly TRBD1 on 6 matching bases. Germline CDR1 reads SEHNR; CDR2 reads FQNEAQ (reference sequence). The CDR3 loop spans 14 amino acids. Trimming stripped 0 bases from V and 12 bases from J, with 14 bases between.

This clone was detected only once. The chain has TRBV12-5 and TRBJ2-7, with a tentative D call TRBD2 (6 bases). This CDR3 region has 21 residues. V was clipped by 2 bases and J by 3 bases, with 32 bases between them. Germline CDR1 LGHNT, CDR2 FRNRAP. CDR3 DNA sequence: TGTGCTAGTGGTTTGTCGGGGGTGGGCACCAAAGACTCTAAAGTAATCTACGAGCAGTACTTC. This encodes CASGLSGVGTKDSKVIYEQYF. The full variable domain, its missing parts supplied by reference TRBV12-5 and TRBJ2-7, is DARVTQTPRHKVTEMGQEVTMRCQPILGHNTVFWYRQTMMQGLELLAYFRNRAPLDDSGMPKDRFSAEMPDATLATLKIQPSEPRDSAVYFCASGLSGVGTKDSKVIYEQYFGPGTRLTVT.

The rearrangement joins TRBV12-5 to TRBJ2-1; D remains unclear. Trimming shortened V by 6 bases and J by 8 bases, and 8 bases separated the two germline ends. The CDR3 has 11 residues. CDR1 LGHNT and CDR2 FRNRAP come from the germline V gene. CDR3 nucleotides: TGTGCTAGTGGCCGAAGGGATGAGCAGTTCTTC. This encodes CASGRRDEQFF.

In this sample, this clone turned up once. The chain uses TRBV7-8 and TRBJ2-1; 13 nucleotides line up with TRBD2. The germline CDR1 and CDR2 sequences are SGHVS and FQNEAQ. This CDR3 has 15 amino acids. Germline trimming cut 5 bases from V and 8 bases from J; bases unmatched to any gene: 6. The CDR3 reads CASSPGTSGNDEQFF. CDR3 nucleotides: TGTGCCAGCAGCCCCGGGACTAGCGGGAACGATGAGCAGTTCTTC.

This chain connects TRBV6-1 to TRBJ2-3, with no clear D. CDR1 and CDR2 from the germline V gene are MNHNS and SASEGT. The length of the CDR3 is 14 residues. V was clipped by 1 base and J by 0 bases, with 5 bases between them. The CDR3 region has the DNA TGTGCCAGCAGTGAAGTGCTTAGCACAGATACGCAGTATTTT. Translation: CASSEVLSTDTQYF.

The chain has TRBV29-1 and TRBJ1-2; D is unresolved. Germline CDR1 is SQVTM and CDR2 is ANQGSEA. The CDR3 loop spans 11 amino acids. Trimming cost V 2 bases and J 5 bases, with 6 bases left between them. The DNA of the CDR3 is TGCAGCGTTGAACCCAATTATGGCTACACCTTC. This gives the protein CSVEPNYGYTF.

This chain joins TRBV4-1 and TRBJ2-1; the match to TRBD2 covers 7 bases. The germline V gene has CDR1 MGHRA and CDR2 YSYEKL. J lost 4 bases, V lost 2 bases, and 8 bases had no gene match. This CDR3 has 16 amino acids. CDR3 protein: CASSQLAAGHYNEQFF. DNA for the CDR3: TGCGCCAGCAGCCAACTAGCGGCAGGCCATTACAATGAGCAGTTCTTC.

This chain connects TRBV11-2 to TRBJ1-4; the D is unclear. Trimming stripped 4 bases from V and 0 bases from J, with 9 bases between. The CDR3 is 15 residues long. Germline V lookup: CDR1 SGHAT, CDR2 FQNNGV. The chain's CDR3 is CASSSDWSTNEKLFF. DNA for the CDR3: TGTGCCAGCAGCTCCGATTGGTCAACTAATGAAAAACTGTTTTTT. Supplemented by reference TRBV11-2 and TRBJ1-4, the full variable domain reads EAGVAQSPRYKIIEKRQSVAFWCNPISGHATLYWYQQILGQGPKLLIQFQNNGVVDDSQLPKDRFSAERLKGVDSTLKIQPAKLEDSAVYLCASSSDWSTNEKLFFGSGTQLSVL.

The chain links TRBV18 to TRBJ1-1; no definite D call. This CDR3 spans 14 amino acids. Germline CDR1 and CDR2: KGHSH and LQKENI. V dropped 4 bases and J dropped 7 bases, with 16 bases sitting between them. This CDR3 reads CASSLYRDLNEAFF. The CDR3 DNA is TGTGCCAGCTCACTCTATAGGGATTTGAATGAAGCTTTCTTT.

CDR3 bases: TGTGCCAGCAGCTTGGATGGGGCAATCAGCTCTGGAAACACCATATATTTT. Translating it yields CASSLDGAISSGNTIYF. This sequence joins TRBV5-4 and TRBJ1-3; D possibly corresponds to TRBD1 (5 bases). The germline V gene encodes CDR1 SGHNT and CDR2 YYREEE (reference sequence). Trimming removed 0 bases at V and 0 bases at J, with 13 bases between. The CDR3 runs 17 residues.